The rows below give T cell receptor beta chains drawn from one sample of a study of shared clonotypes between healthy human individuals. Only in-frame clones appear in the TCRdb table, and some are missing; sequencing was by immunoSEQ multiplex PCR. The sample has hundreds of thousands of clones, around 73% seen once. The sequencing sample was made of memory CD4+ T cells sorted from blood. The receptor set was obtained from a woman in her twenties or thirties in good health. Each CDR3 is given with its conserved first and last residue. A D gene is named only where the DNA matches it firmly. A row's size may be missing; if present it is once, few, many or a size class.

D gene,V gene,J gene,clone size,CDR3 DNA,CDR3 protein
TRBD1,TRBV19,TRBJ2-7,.,TGTGCCAGTAGTAGTCCAGGGGGAATAAAGGAGCAGTACTTC,CASSSPGGIKEQYF
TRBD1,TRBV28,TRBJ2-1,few,TGTGCCAGCAGTCCCGGGACAGGGACCTACAATGAGCAGTTCTTC,CASSPGTGTYNEQFF
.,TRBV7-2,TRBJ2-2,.,TGTGCCAGCAGGTCCAGGGGTATGAACACCGGGGAGCTGTTTTTT,CASRSRGMNTGELFF
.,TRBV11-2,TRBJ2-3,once,TGTGCCAGCAGCCCCAGGCCGGTGGGTACGCAGTATTTT,CASSPRPVGTQYF
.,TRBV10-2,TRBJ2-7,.,TGCGCCAGCAGTGAGTTTGGGGTAGATTCCGAGCAGTACTTC,CASSEFGVDSEQYF
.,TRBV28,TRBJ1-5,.,TGTGCCAGCAGTTTCTACGCTCGGGGCAATCAGCCCCAGCATTTT,CASSFYARGNQPQHF
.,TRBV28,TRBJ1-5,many,TGTGCCAGCAGTTTACGGCAGCCCCAGCATTTT,CASSLRQPQHF
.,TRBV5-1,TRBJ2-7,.,TGCGCCAGCAGCGACCCATCCAGGGTCCACGAGCAGTACTTC,CASSDPSRVHEQYF
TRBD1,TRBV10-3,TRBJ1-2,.,TGTGCCATCAGCTCCGGGACAGGGTCAAACTATGGCTACACCTTC,CAISSGTGSNYGYTF
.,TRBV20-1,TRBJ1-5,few,TGCAGTGCTAGAGGGAATCAGCCCCAGCATTTT,CSARGNQPQHF
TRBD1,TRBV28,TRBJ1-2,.,TGTGCCAGCACCACATCCGGGACAGGGGGCGCGATGGGTGGCTACACCTTC,CASTTSGTGGAMGGYTF
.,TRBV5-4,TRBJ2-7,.,TGTGCCAGCAGCTCAAGGATCCAGAATCCCTACGAGCAGTACTTC,CASSSRIQNPYEQYF
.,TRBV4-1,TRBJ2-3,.,TGCGCCAGCAGCCAAGTAACTGGAAGGGAATATAACACAGATACGCAGTATTTT,CASSQVTGREYNTDTQYF
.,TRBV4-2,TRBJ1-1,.,TGTGCCAGCAGCCAAGGCGAGGGAAGGGCTTTCTTT,CASSQGEGRAFF
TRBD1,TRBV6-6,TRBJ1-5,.,TGTGCCAGTAGGGGGCAGGGGGCTAACGGCAATCAGCCCCAGCATTTT,CASRGQGANGNQPQHF
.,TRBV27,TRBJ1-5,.,TGTGCCAGCAGTTCGTATGATCAGCCCCAGCATTTT,CASSSYDQPQHF
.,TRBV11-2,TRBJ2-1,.,TGTGCCAGCAGCTTAGGGCAGGGTCTCTACAATGAGCAGTTCTTC,CASSLGQGLYNEQFF
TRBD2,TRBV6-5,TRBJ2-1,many,TGTGCCAGCAGGGGACTAGCGGGTGTTGAATATGAGCAGTTCTTC,CASRGLAGVEYEQFF
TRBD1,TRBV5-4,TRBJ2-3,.,TGTGCCAGCAGCTTGGCAGGGGGAGCAGATACGCAGTATTTT,CASSLAGGADTQYF
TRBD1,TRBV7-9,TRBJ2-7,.,TGTGCCAGCAGTGTCCAGGGGGACTCCTACGAGCAGTACTTC,CASSVQGDSYEQYF
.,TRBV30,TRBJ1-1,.,TGTGCCTGGATGTGGAATTTGAACACTGAAGCTTTCTTT,CAWMWNLNTEAFF
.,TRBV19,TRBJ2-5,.,TGTGCCAGTAGTATAGAAATACTAACAGGGATTGGGACCCAGTACTTC,CASSIEILTGIGTQYF
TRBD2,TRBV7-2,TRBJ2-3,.,TGTGCCAGCAGCCCCAGACTAGCGGGAGCGGTCGCGCAGTATTTT,CASSPRLAGAVAQYF
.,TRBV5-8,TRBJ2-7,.,TGTGCCAGCAGCTTTTCGGGGTCCTCCTACGAGCAGTACTTC,CASSFSGSSYEQYF
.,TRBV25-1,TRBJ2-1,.,TGTGCCAGCAGTGAAAGGCTGGAAAGCTCCTACAATGAGCAGTTCTTC,CASSERLESSYNEQFF
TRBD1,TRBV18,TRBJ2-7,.,TGTGCCAGCTCACCTCTAGGGACAGGGTTCTACGAGCAGTACTTC,CASSPLGTGFYEQYF
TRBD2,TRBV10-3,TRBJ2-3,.,TGTGCCATCAGTGTGAGTTCCGGACTAGCGGAGGGGGATACGCAGTATTTT,CAISVSSGLAEGDTQYF
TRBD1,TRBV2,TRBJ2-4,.,TGTGCCAGCAGTCATATGCCGGACAGGGAAAAGGGGATTCAGTACTTC,CASSHMPDREKGIQYF
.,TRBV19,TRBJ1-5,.,TGTGCCAGTAGTATAGGGGCAGCCACCAATCAGCCCCAGCATTTT,CASSIGAATNQPQHF